This TCR beta chain was captured in a study of shared clonotypes between healthy human individuals. Germline CDR1 is GTSNPN and CDR2 is SVGIG (reference sequence). The CDR3 extends over 13 amino acids. V lost 4 bases and J 8 bases, leaving 15 bases between the germline ends. Naive-designated CD8 cells lacked CD45RO, were positively enriched for CCR7, and omitted terminally differentiated effector memory CD45RA+ cells. Sequencing used immunoSEQ multiplex PCR; TCRdb keeps in-frame clones, though not all of them. Here the sample spans around 2,000,000 clones, approximately 94% being singletons. This clone appeared a single time.

Sequencing used naive CD8+ T cells sorted from blood. The V gene is TRBV30, the J gene TRBJ2-1; TRBD1 might be the D (5 bases). The sequence came from a young man in good health. CDR3 amino acids: CAWNAGNLHEQFF. The CDR3 DNA reads as TGTGCCTGGAACGCAGGGAATCTCCATGAGCAGTTCTTC. Full variable domain (rest looked up from reference TRBV30 and TRBJ2-1): SQTIHQWPATLVQPVGSPLSLECTVEGTSNPNLYWYRQAAGRGLQLLFYSVGIGQISSEVPQNLSASRPQDRQFILSSKKLLLSDSGFYLCAWNAGNLHEQFFGPGTRLTVL.